These 7 T cell receptor beta chains were all obtained from the same sample, sequenced in a study of blood T cell repertoires in COVID-19. The method was immunoSEQ multiplex PCR; TCRdb's version includes in-frame clones alone and lacks a portion of them. The sample records tens of thousands of clones, around 86% being singletons. Sequencing was done on a sample of peripheral blood. These receptors were collected from a man aged 50 or older in a cohort sampled during active COVID-19.

V usage is TRBV7-2 and J usage is TRBJ2-3; 8 bases line up with TRBD2. V trimming: 5 bases; J trimming: 2 bases; junction bases outside the gene matches: 9. The germline gives CDR1 SGHTA, CDR2 FQGNSA. The CDR3 totals 16 residues. The CDR3 coding sequence is TGTGCCAGCAGCCCTGGACTAGCCGGAAACACAGATACGCAGTATTTT. This encodes CASSPGLAGNTDTQYF.

The chain combines TRBV6-5 with TRBJ2-7; 9 bases are a match to TRBD1. Germline CDR1 MNHEY, CDR2 SVGAGI. The CDR3 extends over 16 amino acids. V was clipped by 4 bases and J by 7 bases; unmatched bases: 14. CDR3 DNA: TGTGCCAGCAGTTCCCCGTATCGGGACAGGGTCCGGGAGCAGTACTTC. This translates into CASSSPYRDRVREQYF.

V and J are TRBV30 and TRBJ1-3; D is unclear. Germline loops: CDR1 GTSNPN, CDR2 SVGIG (reference sequence). The CDR3 is 15 residues long. V lost 4 bases to trimming and J lost 0 bases, with 13 bases between them. CDR3 region: CAWNLFTGSGNTIYF. The CDR3 coding sequence is TGTGCCTGGAACCTTTTTACGGGCTCTGGAAACACCATATATTTT.

The rearrangement joins TRBV10-3 to TRBJ1-2, with TRBD1 matching over 8 bases. The CDR3 consists of 17 residues. The germline V gene has CDR1 ENHRY and CDR2 SYGVKD. V was pared by 1 base and J by 3 bases, with 10 bases of the junction left unmatched. CDR3 sequence reads: CAISEFDSPTGDYGYTF. The CDR3 DNA is TGTGCCATCAGTGAGTTTGACTCTCCGACAGGGGACTATGGCTACACCTTC.

The rearrangement uses TRBV28 and TRBJ2-7, with D possibly being TRBD2 (5 bases). This CDR3 spans 12 amino acids. CDR1 and CDR2 from the germline V gene are MDHEN and SYDVKM. Trimming removed 2 bases from V and 6 bases from J, with 8 bases in between. CDR3 amino acids: CASSLRGREQYV. For the CDR3, the DNA is TGTGCCAGCAGTTTAAGAGGGCGCGAGCAGTACGTC.

This clone turned up a few times. The genes are TRBV11-3 and TRBJ1-6; a weak D match, TRBD1 (6 bases). The V end was cut by 8 bases, the J end by 0 bases, with 8 bases between. The CDR3 covers 14 residues. CDR1 is SGHNT and CDR2 is YENEEA in the germline V gene. CDR3 nucleotides: TGTGCCAGCGGACAGAGCTCCTATAATTCACCCCTCCACTTT. Its translation is CASGQSSYNSPLHF.

This sequence joins TRBV7-8 and TRBJ2-3; possibly TRBD1 for D (6 bases). This CDR3 has 15 residues. V was clipped by 2 bases and J by 0 bases, with 9 bases between them. Germline CDR1 and CDR2: SGHVS and FQNEAQ. Here the CDR3 reads CASSLRQVSTDTQYF. Here the CDR3 DNA reads TGTGCCAGCAGCTTAAGACAGGTTAGCACAGATACGCAGTATTTT.